Described below is a single TCR beta chain sequence and its context. This specimen belongs to a study of blood T cell repertoires in COVID-19. Across the whole study: PBMCs, B-cell-depleted T cells, or T cells were the source of the cDNA or gDNA that made up the material.

Residents of about two dozen US areas, aged about 18 to 89 years, made up the participants. Original processing notes: Amplification with reference gene primers provided the estimates of nucleated cell counts. The assay was immunoSEQ multiplex PCR, and TCRdb's table has in-frame clones only and misses some. From that table come the V and J calls and clone size; the DNA was used to work out D and trimming. The sample includes over 350,000 clones, 88% of them seen just once. Germline V gene data show CDR1 as WSHSY and CDR2 as SAAADI. This CDR3 spans 15 amino acids. V dropped 6 bases and J dropped 3; count of bases not matched to a gene: 7.

This sequence originates from a woman aged 18-30 years who had recovered from COVID-19. Material for sequencing was PBMCs or T cells enriched from blood (not recorded which). V and J are TRBV10-2 and TRBJ1-4; 7 bases fit TRBD1. The CDR3 protein is CASSEAGGSNEKLFF. In DNA form, the CDR3 reads TGCGCCAGCAGCGAAGCAGGGGGGTCTAATGAAAAACTGTTTTTT.